There are many counts of the clone carrying this T cell receptor beta chain. Its antigen is undetermined. The data were taken from a study of T cells after yellow fever vaccination. Looking at the study overall: The fractions with low cell numbers were processed using SMART-Seq v4 Ultra Low Input. Regarding the study as a whole: Abundant bulk-population clonotypes could contaminate the FACS-sorted repertoires.

As TCR cDNA was made by 5'RACE template switching, a universal primer site and UMIs were added. TCRdb analysed the 5' RACE reads with MiXCR anew, one entry per CDR3 protein. The sample has about 340,000 distinct CDR3 sequences, almost 4% seen once. Per the germline V gene, CDR1 is SGHTA and CDR2 is FQGNSA. The germline V and J ends were trimmed by 5 bases and 11 bases, with 21 bases remaining between them. The CDR3 covers 14 residues. The sample consisted of PBMCs, taken 5 days after the yellow fever booster vaccination. The chain has TRBV7-2 and TRBJ1-1; D is undetermined. The TCR comes from a man younger than 30 who received the YFV17D yellow fever vaccine. The CDR3 DNA sequence: TGTGCCAGCAGCCATAGAGGATTGGGAGCTGGCGCTTTCTTT. Its translation is CASSHRGLGAGAFF.